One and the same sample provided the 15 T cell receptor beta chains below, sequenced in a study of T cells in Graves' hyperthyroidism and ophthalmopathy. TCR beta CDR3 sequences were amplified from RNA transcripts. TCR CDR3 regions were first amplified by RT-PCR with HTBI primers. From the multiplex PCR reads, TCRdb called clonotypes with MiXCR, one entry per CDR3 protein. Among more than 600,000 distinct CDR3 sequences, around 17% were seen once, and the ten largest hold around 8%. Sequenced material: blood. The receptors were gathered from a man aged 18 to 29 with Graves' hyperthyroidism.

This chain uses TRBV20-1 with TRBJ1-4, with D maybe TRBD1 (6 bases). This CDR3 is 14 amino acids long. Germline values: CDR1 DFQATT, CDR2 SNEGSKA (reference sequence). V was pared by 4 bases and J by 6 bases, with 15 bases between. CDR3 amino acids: CSAKPRKGDEKLFF. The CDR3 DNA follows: TGCAGTGCTAAACCACGTAAGGGGGATGAAAAACTGTTTTTT.

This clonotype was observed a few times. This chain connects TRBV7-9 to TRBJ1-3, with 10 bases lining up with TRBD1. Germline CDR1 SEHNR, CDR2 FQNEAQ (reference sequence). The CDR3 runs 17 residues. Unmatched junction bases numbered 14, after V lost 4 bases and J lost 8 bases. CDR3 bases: TGTGCCAGCAGCTCGGACAGGGGGTTTATTTCGAGTGACACCATATATTTT. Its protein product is CASSSDRGFISSDTIYF.

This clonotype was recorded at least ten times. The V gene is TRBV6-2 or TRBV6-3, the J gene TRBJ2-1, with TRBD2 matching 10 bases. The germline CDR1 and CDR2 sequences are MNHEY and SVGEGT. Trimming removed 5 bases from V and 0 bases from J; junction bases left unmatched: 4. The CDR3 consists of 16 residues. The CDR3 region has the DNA TGTGCCAGCAGTCTAGCGGGAGAGAGCTCCTACAATGAGCAGTTCTTC. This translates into CASSLAGESSYNEQFF.

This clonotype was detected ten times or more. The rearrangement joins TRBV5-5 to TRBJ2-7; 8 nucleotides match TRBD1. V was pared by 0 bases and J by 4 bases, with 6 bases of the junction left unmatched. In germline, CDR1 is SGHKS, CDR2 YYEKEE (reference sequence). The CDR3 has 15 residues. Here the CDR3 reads CASSLAGHRGYEQYF. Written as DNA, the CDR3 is TGTGCCAGCAGCTTGGCCGGTCACAGGGGGTACGAGCAGTACTTC.

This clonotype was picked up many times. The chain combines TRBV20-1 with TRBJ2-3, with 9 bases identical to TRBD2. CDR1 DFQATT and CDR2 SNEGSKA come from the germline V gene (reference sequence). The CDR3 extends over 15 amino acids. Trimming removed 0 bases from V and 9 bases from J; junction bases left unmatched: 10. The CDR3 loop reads CSARDPSGTLVTQYF. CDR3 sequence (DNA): TGCAGTGCTAGAGATCCTAGCGGGACACTCGTCACGCAGTATTTT.

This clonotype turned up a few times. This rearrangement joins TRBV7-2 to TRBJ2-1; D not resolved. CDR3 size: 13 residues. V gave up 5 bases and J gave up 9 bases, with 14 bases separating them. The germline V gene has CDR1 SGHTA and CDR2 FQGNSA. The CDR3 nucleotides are TGTGCCAGCAGCCCTCGAGACTCCGGTGAGCAGTTCTTC. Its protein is CASSPRDSGEQFF.

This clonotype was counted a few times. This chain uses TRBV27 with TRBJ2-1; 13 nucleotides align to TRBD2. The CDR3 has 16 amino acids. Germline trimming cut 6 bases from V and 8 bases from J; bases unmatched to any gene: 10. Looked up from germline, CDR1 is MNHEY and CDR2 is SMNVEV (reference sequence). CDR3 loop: CASSSAGTSGIDEQFF. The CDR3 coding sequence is TGTGCCAGCAGCTCTGCCGGGACTAGCGGGATCGATGAGCAGTTCTTC.

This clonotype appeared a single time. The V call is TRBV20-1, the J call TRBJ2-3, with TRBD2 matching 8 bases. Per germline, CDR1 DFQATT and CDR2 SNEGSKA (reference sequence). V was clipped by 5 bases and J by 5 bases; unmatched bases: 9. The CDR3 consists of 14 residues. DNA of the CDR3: TGCAGTGCTCCCCGGGGGCTAGCGGGAGATACGCAGTATTTT. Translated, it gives CSAPRGLAGDTQYF.

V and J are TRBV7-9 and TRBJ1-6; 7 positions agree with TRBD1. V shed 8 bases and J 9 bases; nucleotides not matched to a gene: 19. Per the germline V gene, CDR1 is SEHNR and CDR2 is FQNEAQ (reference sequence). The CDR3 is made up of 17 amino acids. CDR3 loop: CASSRVVDRPFGSPLHF. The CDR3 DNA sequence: TGTGCCAGCTCCCGAGTGGTGGACAGGCCCTTCGGTTCACCCCTCCACTTT. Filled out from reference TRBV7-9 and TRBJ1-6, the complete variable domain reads DTGVSQNPRHKITKRGQNVTFRCDPISEHNRLYWYRQTLGQGPEFLTYFQNEAQLEKSRLLSDRFSAERPKGSFSTLEIQRTEQGDSAMYLCASSRVVDRPFGSPLHFGNGTRLTVT.

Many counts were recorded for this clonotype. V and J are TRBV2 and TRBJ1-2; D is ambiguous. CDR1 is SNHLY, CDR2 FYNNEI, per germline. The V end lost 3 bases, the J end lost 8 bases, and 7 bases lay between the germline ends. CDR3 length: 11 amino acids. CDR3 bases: TGTGCCAGCAGTGACCCGGACGGCTACACCTTC. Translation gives CASSDPDGYTF.

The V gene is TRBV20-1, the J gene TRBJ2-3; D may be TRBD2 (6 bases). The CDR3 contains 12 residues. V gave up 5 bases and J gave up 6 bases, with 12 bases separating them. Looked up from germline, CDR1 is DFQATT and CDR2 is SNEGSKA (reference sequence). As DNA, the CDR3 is TGCAGTGCTCCTTGGACTACCGATACGCAGTATTTT. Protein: CSAPWTTDTQYF.

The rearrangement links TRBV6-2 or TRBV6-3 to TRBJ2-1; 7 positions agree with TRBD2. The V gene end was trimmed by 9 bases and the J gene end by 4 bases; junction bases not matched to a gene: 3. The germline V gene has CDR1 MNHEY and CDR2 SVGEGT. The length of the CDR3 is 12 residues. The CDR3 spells CASLSGYNEQFF. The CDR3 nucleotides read TGTGCCAGTCTTAGCGGGTACAATGAGCAGTTCTTC.

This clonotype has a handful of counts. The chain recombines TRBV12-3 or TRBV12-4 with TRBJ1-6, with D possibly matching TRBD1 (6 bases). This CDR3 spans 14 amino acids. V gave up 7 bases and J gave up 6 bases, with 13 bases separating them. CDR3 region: CASTHGQINSPLHF. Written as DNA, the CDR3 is TGTGCCAGCACCCATGGACAGATTAATTCACCCCTCCACTTT.

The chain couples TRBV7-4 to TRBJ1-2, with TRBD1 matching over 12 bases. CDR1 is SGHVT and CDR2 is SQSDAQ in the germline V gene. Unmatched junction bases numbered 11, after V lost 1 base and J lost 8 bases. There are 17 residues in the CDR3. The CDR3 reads CASSLGSGQGAHPGYTF. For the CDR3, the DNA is TGTGCCAGCAGCTTAGGCTCGGGACAGGGGGCGCATCCAGGCTACACCTTC. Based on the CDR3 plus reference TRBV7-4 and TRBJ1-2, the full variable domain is GAGVSQSPRYKVAKRGRDVALRCDSISGHVTLYWYRQTLGQGSEVLTYSQSDAQRDKSGRPSGRFSAERPERSVSTLKIQRTEQGDSAVYLCASSLGSGQGAHPGYTFGSGTRLTVV.

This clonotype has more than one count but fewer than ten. The CDR3 loop is CASSLQQGGAGYTF. Here the CDR3 DNA reads TGTGCCAGCAGTTTACAGCAGGGTGGAGCGGGCTACACCTTC. The chain joins TRBV11-2 to TRBJ1-2, with D possibly being TRBD1 (5 bases). Between the trimmed V and J ends, which lost 6 bases and 8 bases, there was a span of 19 bases. The CDR3 runs 14 residues. Germline CDR1 SGHAT, CDR2 FQNNGV.